This T cell receptor beta chain was sequenced in a study of blood T cell repertoires in COVID-19. Study overall: Sample material is recorded as cDNA or gDNA derived from T cells, B-cell-depleted T cells, or PBMCs.

In the original processing: It was from reference gene primer amplification that nucleated cell counts were estimated. Some clones are missing from TCRdb's copy, which holds only in-frame ones; the method was immunoSEQ multiplex PCR. The V and J calls and clone size are taken from that table; D and trimming were inferred from the DNA. This table holds under 500,000 clones, about 90% found once. CDR3 length: 13 amino acids. Germline CDR1 and CDR2: SQVTM and ANQGSEA. V lost 4 bases, J lost 8 bases, and 7 bases stayed unmatched. This TCR derives from a woman aged 18-29 years with acute COVID-19. The chain is built from TRBV29-1 and TRBJ1-2; TRBD1 agrees at 10 bases. Material: PBMCs or T cells enriched from blood (not recorded which). For the CDR3, the DNA is TGCAGCGTTGGGAACCGGGACAGGGGCGGCTACACCTTC. This translates into CSVGNRDRGGYTF.